The clone carrying this TCR beta chain occurred many times. Its antigen is still unknown. The CDR3 regions of TCR beta were amplified from RNA transcripts. An initial round of RT-PCR targeting the TCR CDR3 relied on the HTBI primer set. TCRdb re-called the multiplex PCR reads with MiXCR, one entry per CDR3 protein. The profile shows 550,000 to 650,000 distinct CDR3 sequences, 13% to 15% of them singletons. Subjects aged 18 to 65 presented with newly diagnosed hyperthyroidism of less than 2 months' duration. Reasons for excluding patients were uncontrolled infection, other autoimmune disease, pregnancy or lactation. The data originate from a study of T cells in Graves' hyperthyroidism and ophthalmopathy. Study-level points and caveats: Clonotypes that were expanded in thyroid above 0.001 mostly appeared in blood too.

V was pared by 5 bases and J by 10 bases, with 20 bases between. CDR1 is LNHDA, CDR2 SQIVND, per germline (reference sequence). This CDR3 spans 15 amino acids. The chain joins TRBV19 to TRBJ1-4; D remains unclear. The source material was blood. The clonotype comes from a middle-aged woman with Graves' hyperthyroidism. The CDR3 sequence is CASSLDGLSLGKLFF. The DNA for the CDR3 is TGTGCCAGTAGTCTCGACGGACTTTCCCTTGGAAAACTGTTTTTT.